The clone carrying this T cell receptor beta chain was observed many times. The antigen remains unidentified. Germline V lookup: CDR1 DFQATT, CDR2 SNEGSKA (reference sequence). Trimming took 0 bases from V and 2 from J; bases not matched to a gene: 3. The CDR3 has 15 amino acids. Molecular-barcoded quantitative 5'-RACE produced these TCR beta libraries. One entry per CDR3 protein results from TCRdb running MiXCR on the 5' RACE reads. Of 390,000 or so distinct CDR3 sequences listed, around 22% are singletons. These data belong to a study of CD8 T cells in ankylosing spondylitis. General study results and limits: The authors reported significant enrichment of disease-linked clones in matched ankylosing spondylitis synovial fluid. As for the disease-linked clones, they showed a CD8+ phenotype and occurred at relatively low frequencies in peripheral blood. Some of the motif variants had earlier been found in reactive arthritis patients' fluid and blood. Blood of patients with ankylosing spondylitis appeared to be characterized by a TCR beta motif of eight highly homologous variants.

The receptor was derived from a male donor with ankylosing spondylitis. Sequencing was done on a sample of blood, either unsorted or a sorted T cell fraction (not recorded which). The V and J genes are TRBV20-1 and TRBJ1-2, with 10 bases lining up with TRBD1. Here the CDR3 DNA reads TGCAGTGCTAGAGATCGGACAGGGGGGAACTATGGCTACACCTTC. Its translation: CSARDRTGGNYGYTF.